Following are 22 T cell receptor beta chains from one sample sequenced in a study of blood T cell repertoires in COVID-19. Libraries were prepared by immunoSEQ multiplex PCR; TCRdb keeps only in-frame clonotypes and omits some of them. Of about 310,000 clones in the sample, about 88% were seen once. The sequencing sample was made of PBMCs or T cells enriched from blood (not recorded which). The receptors derive from a woman aged 35 to 49 who had recovered from COVID-19.

Only one count was recorded for this clone. V and J are TRBV2 and TRBJ2-7; 9 positions match TRBD2. This CDR3 spans 14 amino acids. With 7 bases clipped from V and 7 bases from J, the junction kept 11 bases outside the gene matches. The germline gives CDR1 SNHLY, CDR2 FYNNEI. CDR3 loop: CASKGDSGGMEQYF. In nucleotides, the CDR3 is TGTGCCAGCAAGGGGGATAGCGGGGGTATGGAGCAGTACTTC.

V and J are TRBV11-2 and TRBJ1-1, with TRBD1 matching over 10 bases. The CDR3 contains 15 residues. V trimming: 5 bases; J trimming: 3 bases; junction bases outside the gene matches: 6. The V gene's germline CDR1 is SGHAT and CDR2 FQNNGV. The CDR3 here is CASSLRDRGYTEAFF. For the CDR3, the DNA is TGTGCCAGCAGCCTTCGGGACAGGGGTTACACTGAAGCTTTCTTT.

The chain links TRBV28 to TRBJ1-1; no definite D call. The V end was cut by 2 bases, the J end by 0 bases, with 7 bases between. From germline, CDR1 is MDHEN and CDR2 SYDVKM. The CDR3 contains 14 residues. The CDR3 DNA is TGTGCCAGCAGTTTAGGAGGGCTGAACACTGAAGCTTTCTTT. Translated, it gives CASSLGGLNTEAFF.

The V call is TRBV9, the J call TRBJ1-3; D unresolved. The CDR3 spans 13 residues. V lost 4 bases to trimming and J lost 1 base, with 6 bases between them. Germline assignment: CDR1 SGDLS and CDR2 YYNGEE. The CDR3 here is CASSPPSGNTIYF. CDR3 DNA sequence: TGTGCCAGCAGCCCCCCGTCTGGAAACACCATATATTTT.

CDR3 nucleotides: TGTGCCAGCAGTTATCCGGGGGGAGCCAATGAGCAGTTCTTC. Protein: CASSYPGGANEQFF. V is TRBV9 and J is TRBJ2-1, with TRBD2 matching over 7 bases. Germline V CDR1 and CDR2: SGDLS, YYNGEE. V shed 5 bases, J shed 6 bases, and the junction held 8 bases outside the gene matches. This CDR3 has 14 residues.

The chain uses TRBV19 and TRBJ1-1; D unresolved. There are 13 residues in the CDR3. The germline gives CDR1 LNHDA, CDR2 SQIVND (reference sequence). V dropped 5 bases and J dropped 5 bases, with 12 bases sitting between them. The CDR3 DNA reads TGTGCCAGTAGTCCCTCCACGGGGACTGAAGCTTTCTTT. Translating gives CASSPSTGTEAFF.

In its sample, this clone was seen a few times. The CDR3 DNA sequence: TGTGCCAGTAGTATAAACTCATACACCGGGGAGCTGTTTTTT. It encodes CASSINSYTGELFF. V usage is TRBV19 and J usage is TRBJ2-2; D remains unclear. V was trimmed by 2 bases and J by 3 bases, leaving 7 bases between them. CDR3 size: 14 residues. Per germline, CDR1 LNHDA and CDR2 SQIVND (reference sequence).

The chain recombines TRBV11-2 with TRBJ2-7, with TRBD2 as a possible D gene (5 bases). The CDR3 runs 14 residues. Between the trimmed V and J ends, which lost 1 base and 1 base, there was a span of 8 bases. Germline V gene sequence: CDR1 SGHAT, CDR2 FQNNGV. For the CDR3, the DNA is TGTGCCAGCAGCTTAGTCCGGGGTTCCTACGAGCAGTACTTC. This translates into CASSLVRGSYEQYF.

This chain links TRBV29-1 with TRBJ1-2; a possible D gene is TRBD1 (5 bases). The germline V gene has CDR1 SQVTM and CDR2 ANQGSEA. CDR3 length equals 14 residues. V gave up 4 bases and J gave up 4 bases, with 16 bases separating them. CDR3 bases: TGCAGCGTTGGTCCGCAGGGAGGCGGCTATGGCTACACCTTC. Its translation: CSVGPQGGGYGYTF.

The chain links TRBV10-3 to TRBJ1-6, with a tentative D call TRBD1 (5 bases). The V gene's germline CDR1 is ENHRY and CDR2 SYGVKD. Trimming removed 5 bases at V and 6 bases at J, with 11 bases between. The CDR3 has 14 residues. The DNA of the CDR3 is TGTGCCATCAGTCCTGGGGCTGCTAATTCACCCCTCCACTTT. It translates to CAISPGAANSPLHF.

The chain employs TRBV9 and TRBJ1-1, with 7 bases that match TRBD1. The CDR3 sequence is 13 residues long. The V and J ends lost 4 bases and 10 bases, in that order; junction bases with no gene match: 10. Germline V lookup: CDR1 SGDLS, CDR2 YYNGEE. CDR3 sequence (DNA): TGTGCCAGCAGCCAAGGGGACAGACCTCTAGCTTTCTTT. As protein: CASSQGDRPLAFF.

The chain links TRBV27 to TRBJ1-5; 9 bases agree with TRBD1. Looked up from germline, CDR1 is MNHEY and CDR2 is SMNVEV (reference sequence). The CDR3 consists of 20 residues. The trim removed 3 bases at V and 2 bases at J, leaving 17 bases unmatched. Here the CDR3 reads CASSLQDRGMKELGNQPQHF. The CDR3, as DNA: TGTGCCAGCAGTTTGCAAGACAGGGGGATGAAGGAGCTAGGCAATCAGCCCCAGCATTTT.

The chain combines TRBV7-2 with TRBJ2-1; TRBD2 agrees at 7 bases. V lost 1 base and J lost 3; bases outside the gene matches: 3. The CDR3 runs 15 residues. CDR1 and CDR2 from the germline V gene are SGHTA and FQGNSA. This chain's CDR3 is CASSLVGGGYNEQFF. In DNA form, the CDR3 reads TGTGCCAGCAGCTTAGTGGGCGGGGGCTACAATGAGCAGTTCTTC.

The rearrangement joins TRBV12-3 or TRBV12-4 to TRBJ1-5, with D uncertain. V was shortened by 3 bases and J by 8 bases, with 11 bases between the two germline ends. CDR3 length equals 13 residues. This CDR3 is CASSFEGLEPQHF. The DNA for the CDR3 is TGTGCCAGCAGTTTCGAAGGACTTGAGCCCCAGCATTTT.

This chain uses TRBV29-1 with TRBJ2-7; D perhaps matches TRBD2 (6 bases). This CDR3 region has 14 residues. V lost 5 bases to trimming and J lost 1 base, with 15 bases between them. CDR1 and CDR2 from the germline V gene are SQVTM and ANQGSEA. The CDR3 is CSVRYGTGSYEQYF. The CDR3 DNA reads TGCAGCGTTAGATATGGGACTGGTTCCTACGAGCAGTACTTC.

The chain recombines TRBV7-9 with TRBJ1-1; TRBD1 matches 9 bases. Germline V gene lookup returns CDR1 SEHNR and CDR2 FQNEAQ (reference sequence). V dropped 6 bases and J dropped 4; count of bases not matched to a gene: 12. The CDR3 contains 16 residues. The CDR3 DNA reads as TGTGCCAGCAGGAGTTTTTCTCGACAGGGGGTCACTGAAGCTTTCTTT. Translating gives CASRSFSRQGVTEAFF.

The chain has TRBV6-2 or TRBV6-3 and TRBJ2-5; D gene ambiguous. The length of the CDR3 is 14 residues. Trimming cost V 5 bases and J 1 base, with 11 bases left between them. Germline CDR1 and CDR2: MNHEY and SVGEGT. This CDR3 reads CASSQQWIQETQYF. DNA of the CDR3: TGTGCCAGCAGTCAACAGTGGATCCAAGAGACCCAGTACTTC.

The chain combines TRBV20-1 with TRBJ1-5; 7 bases agree with TRBD1. Germline CDR1 and CDR2: DFQATT and SNEGSKA (reference sequence). This CDR3 comprises 15 residues. V lost 3 bases and J lost 0; bases outside the gene matches: 5. This CDR3 reads CSASGTEYSNQPQHF. DNA of the CDR3: TGCAGTGCTAGTGGGACAGAATATAGCAATCAGCCCCAGCATTTT.

V and J are TRBV7-2 and TRBJ1-5; TRBD1 aligns across 7 bases. Germline values: CDR1 SGHTA, CDR2 FQGNSA. This CDR3 contains 14 residues. After removal of 5 bases from V and 7 bases from J, the junction contained 8 bases not matched to a gene. For the CDR3, the DNA is TGTGCCAGCAGCCCCCGACAGGGCGGCCAGCCCCAGCATTTT. Translated, it gives CASSPRQGGQPQHF.

The chain uses TRBV27 and TRBJ2-7, with 7 nucleotides matching TRBD2. Germline trimming cut 1 base from V and 0 bases from J; bases unmatched to any gene: 6. Germline loops: CDR1 MNHEY, CDR2 SMNVEV (reference sequence). The CDR3 runs 16 residues. CDR3 DNA: TGTGCCAGCAGTTTATTTCCAGCGGGGAGCTCCTACGAGCAGTACTTC. Its translation is CASSLFPAGSSYEQYF.

V and J are TRBV6-1 and TRBJ1-2, with D possibly TRBD1 on 6 matching bases. CDR3 length: 13 amino acids. V lost 2 bases, J lost 8 bases, and 12 bases lay in between. The V gene's germline CDR1 is MNHNS and CDR2 SASEGT. The CDR3 region has the DNA TGTGCCAGCAGTGAATCAACAGGGCTGGGCTACACCTTC. Amino acids: CASSESTGLGYTF.

The chain is built from TRBV29-1 and TRBJ2-7; 7 positions match TRBD1. Germline CDR1 is SQVTM and CDR2 is ANQGSEA. With V trimmed by 6 bases and J by 2 bases, 13 bases remained unmatched. This CDR3 region has 15 residues. The CDR3 nucleotides are TGCAGCGTCCATTCTGACAGGGTCCCTACCTACGAGCAGTACTTC. It translates to CSVHSDRVPTYEQYF.